This T cell receptor (beta chain) was captured by sequencing in a study of regulatory T cells in long-lasting Graves disease. HTBI primers from iRepertoire and Arm-PCR of CDR3 regions yielded the TCR beta libraries. TCRdb redid the calling of the multiplex PCR reads with MiXCR, one entry per CDR3 protein. The table shows 620,000 or so distinct CDR3 sequences, with approximately 15% occurring only once. Time point reported: newly diagnosed GD, antithyroid drugs for less than 3 months. PBMC-derived RNA was used for the TCR library. The CDR3 is made up of 16 amino acids. V lost 0 bases and J lost 4, with 16 bases in between. The germline V gene encodes CDR1 SGHNT and CDR2 YYREEE (reference sequence). The sample was also reused in another study, on T cells in Graves' hyperthyroidism and ophthalmopathy.

The V gene is TRBV5-4, the J gene TRBJ1-2; D gene unclear. The clonotype originates from a woman in her twenties or thirties with Graves disease. The source was peripheral blood mononuclear cells (PBMCs), collected at new diagnosis, from a patient treated with antithyroid drugs. CDR3 region: CASSLAQLTRTYGYTF. In nucleotides, the CDR3 is TGTGCCAGCAGCTTGGCCCAGTTAACGCGGACCTATGGCTACACCTTC.